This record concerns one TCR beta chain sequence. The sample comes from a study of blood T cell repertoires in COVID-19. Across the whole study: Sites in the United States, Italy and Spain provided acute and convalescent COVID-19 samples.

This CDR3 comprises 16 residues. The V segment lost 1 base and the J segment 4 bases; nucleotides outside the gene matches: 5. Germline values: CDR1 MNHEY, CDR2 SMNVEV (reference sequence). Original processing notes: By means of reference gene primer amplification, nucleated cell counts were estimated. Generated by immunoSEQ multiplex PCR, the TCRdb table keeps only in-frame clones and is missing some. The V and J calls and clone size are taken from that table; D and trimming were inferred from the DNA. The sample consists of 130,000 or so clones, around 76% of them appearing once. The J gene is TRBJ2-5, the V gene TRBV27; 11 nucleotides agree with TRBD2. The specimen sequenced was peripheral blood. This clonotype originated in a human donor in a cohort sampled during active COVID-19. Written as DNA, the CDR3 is TGTGCCAGCAGTTTATATTTGACTAGCGGGGTAGAGACCCAGTACTTC. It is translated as CASSLYLTSGVETQYF.